The next 21 T cell receptor beta chains were all read from a single sample in a study of Ad26.COV2.S vaccination and SARS-CoV-2 variants. Regarding treatment: roughly 20 received Ad26.COV2.S at low or high dose, single or two shots; about 5 received placebo; per-sample allocation not given. Sample collection was performed on day 63 after the first vaccine or placebo injection. Clones were read by immunoSEQ multiplex PCR, and TCRdb kept only the in-frame ones, dropping some. This sample carries approximately 480,000 clones, roughly nine tenths of them seen once, and the ten largest clones take 13%. Sequencing was performed on peripheral blood, taken in a trial of Ad26.COV2.S vaccine versus placebo. These receptor sequences come from a person between 18 and 65 years old who received the Ad26.COV2.S COVID-19 vaccine or a placebo.

The rearrangement links TRBV7-2 to TRBJ2-3; 10 bases map to TRBD2. Germline lookup yields CDR1 SGHTA and CDR2 FQGNSA. V lost 5 bases and J lost 5; bases outside the gene matches: 10. The CDR3 covers 16 residues. The CDR3 DNA reads as TGTGCCAGCAGCCCCCCAGCGGGAGGGCCTGGAGATACGCAGTATTTT. Its translation is CASSPPAGGPGDTQYF.

This rearrangement joins TRBV28 to TRBJ1-5; 7 nucleotides agree with TRBD1. This CDR3 spans 16 amino acids. V gave up 4 bases and J gave up 2 bases; unmatched junction bases: 8. From germline, CDR1 is MDHEN and CDR2 SYDVKM. CDR3: CASSSNYRGGNQPQHF. The CDR3 bases are TGTGCCAGCAGTTCGAACTACAGGGGCGGCAATCAGCCCCAGCATTTT.

The rearrangement joins TRBV7-2 to TRBJ2-6; perhaps TRBD1 as D (6 bases). The CDR3 totals 17 residues. Germline-derived CDR1 and CDR2 are SGHTA and FQGNSA. The V gene lost 1 base and the J gene lost 0 bases, with 10 bases spanning the gap. CDR3 protein: CASSLGGRSSGANVLTF. In nucleotides, the CDR3 is TGTGCCAGCAGCTTAGGGGGGCGCAGCTCTGGGGCCAACGTCCTGACTTTC. The full variable domain, in which reference TRBV7-2 and TRBJ2-6 provide the parts outside the CDR3, is GAGVSQSPSNKVTEKGKDVELRCDPISGHTALYWYRQSLGQGLEFLIYFQGNSAPDKSGLPSDRFSAERTGGSVSTLTIQRTQQEDSAVYLCASSLGGRSSGANVLTFGAGSRLTVL.

The V gene is TRBV9, the J gene TRBJ2-1; D uncertain. V lost 0 bases and J lost 8, with 15 bases in between. Looked up from germline, CDR1 is SGDLS and CDR2 is YYNGEE. This CDR3 is 15 amino acids long. The CDR3 nucleotides are TGTGCCAGCAGCGTAGTGGCAGACCCCCGCCATGAGCAGTTCTTC. Residues: CASSVVADPRHEQFF.

The CDR3 DNA sequence: TGTGCCAGCAGTCTCGATATCTCTGGGGCCAACGTCCTGACTTTC. Translating gives CASSLDISGANVLTF. V is TRBV27 and J is TRBJ2-6; no clear D. This CDR3 spans 15 amino acids. Germline loops: CDR1 MNHEY, CDR2 SMNVEV (reference sequence). Trimming left V 5 bases short and J 0 bases short, with 8 bases between.

A single count supports this clone. The gene calls are TRBV3-1 (or the pseudogene TRBV3-2) and TRBJ2-7; D remains ambiguous. The germline V gene encodes CDR1 LGHDT and CDR2 YNNKEL (reference sequence). The CDR3 runs 12 residues. Trimming stripped 4 bases from V and 6 bases from J, with 10 bases between. The CDR3 reads CASSRASREQYF. The CDR3 DNA reads TGTGCCAGCAGCCGCGCCTCGCGCGAGCAGTACTTC.

The chain joins TRBV3-1 (or the pseudogene TRBV3-2) to TRBJ2-1; D call uncertain. Germline loops: CDR1 LGHDT, CDR2 YNNKEL (reference sequence). The CDR3 extends over 12 amino acids. Trimming removed 4 bases at V and 8 bases at J, with 9 bases between. In DNA form, the CDR3 reads TGTGCCAGCAGCCTTCTCCTTCATGAGCAGTTCTTC. It is translated as CASSLLLHEQFF.

The chain is built from TRBV7-6 and TRBJ2-5, with a possible D match to TRBD1 (6 bases). Germline V gives CDR1 SGHVS, CDR2 FNYEAQ. The CDR3 has 13 amino acids. With 5 bases removed from V and 7 bases from J, the gap between germline ends came to 14 bases. CDR3: CASSQTGRGTQYF. DNA of the CDR3: TGTGCCAGCAGCCAGACAGGACGGGGGACCCAGTACTTC.

CDR3 region: CASSPGLGRDTGELFF. The CDR3 region has the DNA TGTGCCAGCAGCCCTGGGTTGGGGCGGGACACCGGGGAGCTGTTTTTT. The rearrangement uses TRBV7-6 and TRBJ2-2; tentatively, D is TRBD1 or TRBD2 (5 bases each). V was shortened by 5 bases and J by 3 bases, with 16 bases between the two germline ends. This CDR3 is 16 amino acids long. Germline CDR1 SGHVS, CDR2 FNYEAQ.

The chain couples TRBV5-8 to TRBJ1-1, with D possibly TRBD1 on 5 matching bases. The CDR3 contains 18 residues. Germline V gene sequence: CDR1 SGHTS, CDR2 YDEGEE. The ends were cut back, 4 bases at V and 2 bases at J, with 24 bases in the middle. The CDR3 reads CASSQSRAGRGRNTEAFF. CDR3 sequence (DNA): TGTGCCAGCAGCCAATCACGCGCGGGGCGCGGGCGAAACACTGAAGCTTTCTTT.

The chain carries TRBV27 and TRBJ2-7; 11 nucleotides match TRBD1. CDR1 MNHEY and CDR2 SMNVEV come from the germline V gene (reference sequence). J gave up 3 bases and V 4 bases, and 8 bases lay outside the gene matches. CDR3 length: 16 residues. The CDR3 reads CASSSGQGAVGYEQYF. For the CDR3, the DNA is TGTGCCAGCAGTTCCGGACAGGGGGCGGTCGGCTACGAGCAGTACTTC.

V gene TRBV21-1 combines with J gene TRBJ2-7; the table's D call TRBD1 went unverified against the DNA. TRBV21-1 is classified as a pseudogene. CDR3 size: 13 residues. CDR3 nucleotide sequence: TGTGCCAGCAGTCAAGCACCATCCGGGACAGGGTACTTC. Its protein is CASSQAPSGTGYF.

This clone was recorded once. The V call is TRBV9, the J call TRBJ1-4, with 7 bases identical to TRBD1. V lost 0 bases, J lost 3 bases, and 5 bases stayed unmatched. Germline CDR1 and CDR2: SGDLS and YYNGEE. This CDR3 has 16 residues. Here the CDR3 reads CASSVGGTGANEKLFF. CDR3 nucleotide sequence: TGTGCCAGCAGCGTAGGGGGAACAGGGGCTAATGAAAAACTGTTTTTT.

The chain employs TRBV27 and TRBJ1-4; D unresolved. The CDR3 is 13 residues long. Germline V gives CDR1 MNHEY, CDR2 SMNVEV (reference sequence). V shed 4 bases and J shed 8 bases, with 11 bases lying between them. The CDR3 here is CASSSRVGEKLFF. The CDR3 region has the DNA TGTGCCAGCAGTTCGCGGGTAGGGGAAAAACTGTTTTTT.

CDR3 amino acids: CASSQVPGRRPYNEQFF. The DNA for the CDR3 is TGTGCCAGCAGCCAGGTACCGGGACGGAGACCATACAATGAGCAGTTCTTC. J is TRBJ2-1 and V is TRBV3-1 (or the pseudogene TRBV3-2), with D tentatively TRBD1 or TRBD2 (5 bases each). The CDR3 runs 17 residues. Germline values: CDR1 LGHDT, CDR2 YNNKEL (reference sequence). Trimming removed 3 bases from V and 4 bases from J, with 19 bases in between.

This clone was found a few times. The rearrangement joins TRBV15 to TRBJ2-1; the D is unclear. Trimming shortened V by 1 base and J by 4 bases, and 2 bases separated the two germline ends. The CDR3 is 12 residues long. Germline values: CDR1 LNHNV, CDR2 YYDKDF (reference sequence). CDR3 residues: CATSRGYNEQFF. The CDR3 DNA reads TGTGCCACCAGCAGAGGTTACAATGAGCAGTTCTTC.

The V call is TRBV29-1, the J call TRBJ2-1; the match to TRBD2 covers 9 bases. The ends lost 0 bases at V and 10 bases at J; junction bases unmatched: 19. Germline-derived CDR1 and CDR2 are SQVTM and ANQGSEA. The CDR3 totals 18 residues. The CDR3 sequence: CSVEDFPISGSPQGEQFF. DNA for the CDR3: TGCAGCGTTGAAGATTTCCCAATTAGCGGGAGTCCTCAGGGCGAGCAGTTCTTC.

The chain uses TRBV2 and TRBJ2-7; possibly TRBD1 for D (5 bases). V lost 6 bases and J 0 bases, leaving 12 bases between the germline ends. The CDR3 runs 14 residues. Per germline, CDR1 SNHLY and CDR2 FYNNEI. The CDR3 spells CASRGTGISYEQYF. CDR3 bases: TGTGCCAGCAGGGGAACAGGTATCTCCTACGAGCAGTACTTC.

The CDR3 region has the DNA TGTGCCAGCAGCCAAGAGCCTAGCGGGAGAGGGAAAGATACGCAGTATTTT. Its protein product is CASSQEPSGRGKDTQYF. The chain links TRBV4-2 to TRBJ2-3, with TRBD2 matching over 10 bases. The CDR3 contains 17 residues. Germline CDR1 LGHNA, CDR2 YNFKEQ. Trimming removed 0 bases from V and 5 bases from J; junction bases left unmatched: 8.

The rearrangement uses TRBV28 and TRBJ1-5; D perhaps matches TRBD1 (5 bases). Germline V gene data show CDR1 as MDHEN and CDR2 as SYDVKM. V was shortened by 0 bases and J by 5 bases, with 5 bases between the two germline ends. The CDR3 length is 13 residues. In DNA, the CDR3 is TGTGCCAGCAGTTTATGGGGGGATCAGCCCCAGCATTTT. This translates into CASSLWGDQPQHF. Full variable domain (remainder filled in from reference TRBV28 and TRBJ1-5): DVKVTQSSRYLVKRTGEKVFLECVQDMDHENMFWYRQDPGLGLRLIYFSYDVKMKEKGDIPEGYSVSREKKERFSLILESASTNQTSMYLCASSLWGDQPQHFGDGTRLSIL.

This clone has only a few counts. This chain joins TRBV27 and TRBJ1-5, with 11 bases aligning to TRBD1. The V gene end was trimmed by 6 bases and the J gene end by 0 bases; junction bases not matched to a gene: 7. Germline CDR1 is MNHEY and CDR2 is SMNVEV (reference sequence). The CDR3 is made up of 17 amino acids. As DNA, the CDR3 is TGTGCCAGCAGCCGGGACAGGGGGACTTATAGCAATCAGCCCCAGCATTTT. Amino acid sequence: CASSRDRGTYSNQPQHF.